This TCR beta chain is from a study of beta chain features in type 1 diabetes. This clone has only a few counts. There are 15 residues in the CDR3. V lost 1 base and J lost 7; bases outside the gene matches: 10. In germline, CDR1 is SGHDN, CDR2 FVKESK. Isolated RNA was reverse transcribed in full, so expressed TCRB transcripts were sequenced. Sequencing used immunoSEQ multiplex PCR; TCRdb keeps in-frame clones, though not all of them. The data contain about 360,000 clones, around an eighth of them singletons. The chain carries TRBV14 and TRBJ2-7; 7 bases agree with TRBD1. This clonotype was sampled from a man between 18 and 29 years old in good health. The sequencing input was naive CD4+ T cells from blood. In nucleotides, the CDR3 is TGTGCCAGCAGCCAAGTTAAACAGGGGCCCAAGGAGCAGTACTTC. This gives the protein CASSQVKQGPKEQYF. The whole variable domain, filled in from reference TRBV14 and TRBJ2-7, reads EAGVTQFPSHSVIEKGQTVTLRCDPISGHDNLYWYRRVMGKEIKFLLHFVKESKQDESGMPNNRFLAERTGGTYSTLKVQPAELEDSGVYFCASSQVKQGPKEQYFGPGTRLTVT.